Listed here are 23 T cell receptor beta chains from one sample, sequenced in a study of OX40 agonist ivuxolimab in advanced cancers. Using immunoSEQ multiplex PCR, the repertoire was profiled, and TCRdb retains in-frame clones only, with some absent. Of several thousand clones in the sample, 75% to 85% were seen once. The sample in question was CD4+ or CD8+ T cells sorted from blood, obtained in a trial of the OX40 agonist ivuxolimab. These receptors were obtained from an adult with an advanced solid tumor such as melanoma, head and neck, liver or kidney cancer.

In its sample, this clone was seen a few times. The chain combines TRBV6-1 with TRBJ1-1, with 8 bases fitting TRBD1. The CDR3 is 15 residues long. The V and J ends lost 10 bases and 5 bases, in that order; junction bases with no gene match: 15. CDR1 is MNHNS and CDR2 is SASEGT in the germline V gene. The CDR3 loop reads CATQDRAGGKTEAFF. The CDR3 bases are TGTGCCACCCAGGACAGGGCGGGGGGAAAAACTGAAGCTTTCTTT.

The CDR3 region is CASRGGTEAFF. CDR3 sequence (DNA): TGTGCCAGCAGGGGGGGGACTGAAGCTTTCTTT. The chain joins TRBV2 to TRBJ1-1; D is perhaps TRBD1 (5 bases). The germline gives CDR1 SNHLY, CDR2 FYNNEI. Trimming removed 6 bases from V and 5 bases from J, with 7 bases in between. The CDR3 loop spans 11 amino acids.

The V gene is TRBV4-2, the J gene TRBJ1-4, with 7 positions matching TRBD1. Per the germline V gene, CDR1 is LGHNA and CDR2 is YNFKEQ. V lost 5 bases and J lost 3; bases outside the gene matches: 6. CDR3 length: 15 amino acids. The CDR3: CASSSPGQPNEKLFF. The CDR3 nucleotides are TGTGCCAGCAGCTCCCCGGGACAGCCTAATGAAAAACTGTTTTTT.

The chain employs TRBV9 and TRBJ2-1; TRBD2 aligns across 10 bases. V was pared by 4 bases and J by 4 bases, with 5 bases of the junction left unmatched. The CDR3 covers 15 residues. Germline CDR1 is SGDLS and CDR2 is YYNGEE. The chain's CDR3 is CASSITSGAYNEQFF. Written as DNA, the CDR3 is TGTGCCAGCAGCATTACTAGCGGGGCATACAATGAGCAGTTCTTC.

The chain combines TRBV7-8 with TRBJ2-4, with D tentatively TRBD2 (6 bases). The CDR3 has 15 amino acids. Germline V CDR1 and CDR2: SGHVS, FQNEAQ. Trimming stripped 5 bases from V and 0 bases from J, with 11 bases between. The CDR3 loop reads CASSQRGLAKNIQYF. The CDR3 bases are TGTGCCAGCAGCCAACGGGGGTTAGCCAAAAACATTCAGTACTTC.

The chain links TRBV6-4 to TRBJ2-2; 7 bases map to TRBD2. The CDR3 runs 14 residues. The V and J ends lost 6 bases and 4 bases, in that order; junction bases with no gene match: 5. The V gene's germline CDR1 is MRHNA and CDR2 SNTAGT. The DNA of the CDR3 is TGTGCCAGCAGCGGGGACTACAGCACCGGGGAGCTGTTTTTT. Amino acid sequence: CASSGDYSTGELFF.

This chain links TRBV6-1 with TRBJ2-1; unclear D gene. The CDR3 spans 12 residues. Between the trimmed V and J ends, which lost 3 bases and 4 bases, there was a span of 4 bases. Germline CDR1 reads MNHNS; CDR2 reads SASEGT. As DNA, the CDR3 is TGTGCCAGCAGTGACGGGTACAATGAGCAGTTCTTC. This gives the protein CASSDGYNEQFF.

This clone was seen a handful of times. J is TRBJ2-3 and V is TRBV19, with D uncertain. From germline, CDR1 is LNHDA and CDR2 SQIVND (reference sequence). Trimming took 0 bases from V and 2 from J, leaving 6 bases between them. The CDR3 is 14 residues long. CDR3 sequence reads: CASSIDYNTDTQYF. CDR3 nucleotide sequence: TGTGCCAGTAGTATAGACTACAACACAGATACGCAGTATTTT.

The rearrangement links TRBV5-5 to TRBJ1-1; no reliable D call. Trimming pared 1 base from V and 5 bases from J, leaving 12 bases between. The CDR3 loop spans 14 amino acids. Germline loops: CDR1 SGHKS, CDR2 YYEKEE (reference sequence). The CDR3 nucleotides read TGTGCCAGCAGCTTGAAAGAAGTTGGGACTGAAGCTTTCTTT. It encodes CASSLKEVGTEAFF. The full variable domain, rest sourced from reference TRBV5-5 and TRBJ1-1, is DAGVTQSPTHLIKTRGQQVTLRCSPISGHKSVSWYQQVLGQGPQFIFQYYEKEERGRGNFPDRFSARQFPNYSSELNVNALLLGDSALYLCASSLKEVGTEAFFGQGTRLTVV.

This clone was counted a few times. The chain couples TRBV7-8 to TRBJ2-7; 7 bases match TRBD2. Per germline, CDR1 SGHVS and CDR2 FQNEAQ. The CDR3 has 20 amino acids. The J segment lost 3 bases and the V segment lost 1 base, leaving 21 bases of the junction unmatched. For the CDR3, the DNA is TGTGCCAGCAGCTTAGGGACTAGTAGGGTCGGAGTTGGGGTTGACTACGAGCAGTACTTC. Amino acids: CASSLGTSRVGVGVDYEQYF.

This sequence joins TRBV9 and TRBJ2-1; 13 bases match TRBD2. The V segment lost 3 bases and the J segment 7 bases; nucleotides outside the gene matches: 4. The CDR3 has 15 amino acids. Germline CDR1 and CDR2: SGDLS and YYNGEE. Written as DNA, the CDR3 is TGTGCCAGCAGCGCCCCGACTAGCGGGGGGAATGAGCAGTTCTTC. It codes for CASSAPTSGGNEQFF.

The chain has TRBV28 and TRBJ2-3; 8 bases are a match to TRBD1. Losses at the gene ends were 5 bases for V and 2 bases for J; bases not matched to a gene: 6. CDR1 MDHEN and CDR2 SYDVKM come from the germline V gene. The CDR3 consists of 15 residues. The CDR3 region is CASSPDRANTDTQYF. The CDR3, as DNA: TGTGCCAGCAGTCCGGACAGGGCGAACACAGATACGCAGTATTTT.

The chain uses TRBV6-4 and TRBJ2-3, with a tentative D call TRBD2 (7 bases). V lost 8 bases and J lost 0, with 9 bases in between. Germline CDR1 reads MRHNA; CDR2 reads SNTAGT. The CDR3 has 13 amino acids. CDR3 residues: CASGGASTDTQYF. The CDR3 bases are TGTGCCAGCGGGGGGGCTAGCACAGATACGCAGTATTTT.

J is TRBJ1-1 and V is TRBV5-6; no reliable D call. The CDR3 has 14 residues. Germline loops: CDR1 SGHDT, CDR2 YYEEEE. V shed 4 bases and J shed 4 bases, with 14 bases lying between them. The CDR3 DNA reads TGTGCCAGCAGCGGACCTGATTTAGGCACTGAAGCTTTCTTT. Encoded protein: CASSGPDLGTEAFF.

This chain connects TRBV5-4 to TRBJ2-7; TRBD1 might be the D (6 bases). Trimming pared 2 bases from V and 0 bases from J, leaving 9 bases between. Germline-derived CDR1 and CDR2 are SGHNT and YYREEE (reference sequence). This CDR3 comprises 14 residues. CDR3 DNA: TGTGCCAGCAGCTTTAGGGGGAGCTCCTACGAGCAGTACTTC. Encoded protein: CASSFRGSSYEQYF.

This clone was detected once. This chain links TRBV5-6 with TRBJ2-2, with D hard to call. V was trimmed by 2 bases and J by 6 bases, leaving 8 bases between them. The CDR3 totals 13 residues. The germline V gene encodes CDR1 SGHDT and CDR2 YYEEEE. As DNA, the CDR3 is TGTGCCAGCAGCTTCGGCTTTCCCGGGGAGCTGTTTTTT. It encodes CASSFGFPGELFF.

This rearrangement joins TRBV9 to TRBJ1-1; the D is unclear. This CDR3 has 14 residues. V lost 0 bases and J 2 bases, leaving 8 bases between the germline ends. CDR1 is SGDLS and CDR2 is YYNGEE in the germline V gene. As DNA, the CDR3 is TGTGCCAGCAGCGTAGCAGGCTCAAACACTGAAGCTTTCTTT. Protein sequence: CASSVAGSNTEAFF.

This clone was seen only a few times. This CDR3 reads CASSPGISPGNTIYF. In DNA form, the CDR3 reads TGTGCCAGCAGCCCGGGGATATCGCCTGGAAACACCATATATTTT. The chain recombines TRBV13 with TRBJ1-3; no clear D gene. The germline V gene has CDR1 PRHDT and CDR2 FYEKMQ (reference sequence). Trimming stripped 5 bases from V and 2 bases from J, with 13 bases between. The CDR3 has 15 residues.

The chain combines TRBV5-1 with TRBJ2-7; D uncertain. V lost 1 base, J lost 0 bases, and 8 bases lay in between. Germline values: CDR1 SGHRS, CDR2 YFSETQ. The CDR3 sequence is 14 residues long. The CDR3 DNA sequence: TGCGCCAGCAGCTTGACGACAAACTCCTACGAGCAGTACTTC. Its protein is CASSLTTNSYEQYF.

The rearrangement joins TRBV10-1 to TRBJ2-7; D is uncertain. V was pared by 4 bases and J by 2 bases, with 15 bases between. Per the germline V gene, CDR1 is WNHNN and CDR2 is SYGVQD (reference sequence). There are 15 residues in the CDR3. This CDR3 is CASSGEFPHPYEQYF. The CDR3 nucleotides read TGCGCCAGCAGTGGCGAGTTTCCTCACCCCTACGAGCAGTACTTC.

This sequence joins TRBV4-1 and TRBJ2-5, with 10 bases lining up with TRBD2. Germline-derived CDR1 and CDR2 are MGHRA and YSYEKL. This CDR3 spans 17 amino acids. J was trimmed by 2 bases and V by 3 bases; bases with no gene match: 9. DNA of the CDR3: TGCGCCAGCAGCCAGGGAAGGCTAGCGGGGGAACAAGAGACCCAGTACTTC. It yields the protein CASSQGRLAGEQETQYF.

The chain is built from TRBV10-3 and TRBJ1-4, with D unresolved. Germline V lookup: CDR1 ENHRY, CDR2 SYGVKD. The CDR3 runs 13 residues. Trimming removed 2 bases from V and 8 bases from J, with 9 bases in between. The CDR3 coding sequence is TGTGCCATCAGTGAGATTAGGTCGGAAAAACTGTTTTTT. This translates into CAISEIRSEKLFF.

The V and J genes are TRBV6-4 and TRBJ2-1, with 7 nucleotides matching TRBD1. Trimming took 6 bases from V and 6 from J; bases not matched to a gene: 5. This CDR3 has 13 amino acids. Germline CDR1 is MRHNA and CDR2 is SNTAGT. The CDR3 region has the DNA TGTGCCAGCAGCGACAGGGAGACCAATGAGCAGTTCTTC. Amino acids: CASSDRETNEQFF.